The sequence of this TCR beta chain was determined in a study of T cells in Graves' hyperthyroidism and ophthalmopathy. General study points: Among clonotypes expanded in thyroid above 0.001, most were also found in blood.

CDR1 and CDR2 from the germline V gene are MDHEN and SYDVKM. There are 13 residues in the CDR3. V was clipped by 6 bases and J by 6 bases; unmatched bases: 8. Newly diagnosed patients aged 18 to 65 had hyperthyroidism of under 2 months' duration. Many counts were recorded for this clonotype. The antigen is undetermined. The source material, RNA transcripts, was used to amplify TCR beta CDR3 regions. Initially, a first-round RT-PCR of the TCR CDR3 employed the HTBI primer set. TCRdb recomputed calls from the multiplex PCR reads with MiXCR, one row per CDR3 protein. The profile shows more than 500,000 distinct CDR3 sequences, 11% to 15% of them singletons.

The chain links TRBV28 to TRBJ2-7, with 7 positions matching TRBD2. Sequencing was carried out using blood. The TCR sequence derives from a woman aged 40 to 50 with Graves' hyperthyroidism. As DNA, the CDR3 is TGTGCCAGCAGCCCCGTGGGGGGGGGCGAGCAGTACTTC. Residues: CASSPVGGGEQYF.